This T cell receptor (beta chain) comes out of a study of cytomegalovirus exposure and HLA in healthy donors (dated by TCRdb to the late 2010s). Describing the broader study: An earlier analysis of approximately 640 of the donors reported roughly 270 Gb of sequence data and 100 million to 140 million unique TCR beta sequences from approximately 180 million T cells. An early release covering about 600 HLA-typed donors comprised approximately 300 gigabases of sequencing data and roughly 86 million unique TCR sequences. A later genetic analysis took genome-wide SNP genotypes for about three fifths of the 666 donors and used that subset as a discovery cohort. An earlier analysis of some 600 of the donors applied high-throughput TCR beta sequencing to assess whether each TCR beta V gene segment acted as functional or pseudogenic. Because of strong linkage in the cohort, a handful of DR-DQ haplotypes were treated as single units for association and clustering. Of the roughly 410 genotyped donors, roughly 80% were placed in the genetic ancestry cluster associated with self-reported Caucasian donors. Typing coverage varied by locus: about 620-640 donors for A, B, C, DRB1 and DQB1; approximately 520 for DQA1; more than 600 for DPA1; approximately 450 for DPB1. Every repertoire in the discovery cohort had been generated on one and the same sequencing platform. Donor age, sex, ethnicity and CMV serostatus were collected together with the repertoire data. A later analysis re-examined previously published TCR beta repertoires from 610 or so donors and added high-resolution HLA genotyping to investigate patterns of TCR occurrence. The aim of the study was to test whether cataloging public T cell receptors could identify signatures of past pathogen exposure. Both class I and class II loci were covered by HLA typing, at four-digit resolution. A separate validation cohort of roughly 130 different subjects was used in addition to the approximately 700-subject first cohort. The later analysis used no new phenotypic data to find candidate immune exposures, relying instead on TCR beta sequences and their occurrence across donors. Across some 400 genotyped donors of the cohort, an average of about 240,000 unique TCR beta nucleotide sequences per donor were sequenced, and 15% to 20% of those sequences were non-productive. Using immunosequencing, the study profiled T cell repertoires from about 610 subjects and related those repertoires to cytomegalovirus serostatus. To predict cytomegalovirus infection status, the study brought together high-throughput TCR immunosequencing, statistical association of individual TCRs with disease status, and machine learning. Overall results and qualifications from the work: The authors suggested that the approach could potentially be extended to other disease states and immunological phenotypes. In vitro tests confirmed that a few of the cytomegalovirus-associated TCR beta chains recognize cytomegalovirus antigens. In an earlier analysis of 450 to 750 of the donors, most TCR beta V segments appeared in productive rearrangements about 87% or about 30% of the time, broadly matching IMGT annotations. While some public TCRs were present in many individuals, most TCR sequences turned up only very rarely across donors. In a later analysis, HLA-associated TCR beta chains were found to be more clonally expanded and to have lower generation probabilities than equally common non-associated chains. In a later analysis, TCR association rates were found to vary across HLA loci, with the most associated TCRs seen for DRB1 alleles and the fewest for HLA-C alleles. In a later analysis, several top co-occurrence clusters were reported to appear linked to parvovirus B19, influenza, CMV and Epstein-Barr virus. Linkage disequilibrium might explain the correlated functional status among segregating V segments, but an unknown experimental factor could not be ruled out. At a false discovery rate of 0.05, a later analysis linked around 15,000 TCR beta sequences to specific HLA alleles. The cohort was sequenced for TCR beta chains only, and without alpha or paired-chain data the features that could be detected were limited. Assigning TCR associations to individual alleles was difficult when HLA alleles, especially DR and DQ, strongly co-occurred. Presence/absence analyses assumed roughly uniform sequencing depth across donors, an assumption that may not hold. Because HLA typing was unavailable for some donors at each locus, only the typed subset was used in association tests. V-gene and J-gene trimming of TCR beta chains was associated with a missense DCLRE1C variant in a later genetic analysis, and the association was replicated in an independent cohort. The study gave a list of over 150 TCR beta chains associated with cytomegalovirus. The sequencing pipeline was judged likely to have produced a cluster of highly shared sequence variants as a technical artifact. A later analysis found that most CMV-associated TCR beta chains appeared HLA-restricted, with HLA associations seemingly driven largely by CMV exposure. The earlier analysis of around 600 of the donors excluded some 15 rarely observed V segments, including chromosome 9 orphons, because counts were too low. The 87-base-pair reads could not distinguish some IMGT-functional V segments, including TRBV6-2 and TRBV6-3, so those segments were excluded. Cytomegalovirus status was reported to be diagnosed by the classifier with high specificity and sensitivity in both the original and validation cohorts. In a later genetic analysis, fewer N-insertions in productive TCRs were reported among donors in an Asian-associated ancestry cluster than the roughly 700-donor mean. The only immune exposure information available for the cohort was CMV serostatus. A further reported finding was that TCR beta sequences accurately predicted the HLA-A and HLA-B alleles for most subjects in the first cohort.

To note about this clone: Its target antigen remains unknown. Per-base qualities were not stored, and no clone one base away is much larger.

In total, more than 500 healthy bone marrow donors made up the cohort. All cohort members were sampled while nominally healthy, although unrecorded immune exposures were likely present. The donor was CMV seronegative and was included in the group of 352 seronegative cohort members. A peripheral blood sample was collected from each donor, and TCR beta sequencing was performed on peripheral blood mononuclear cells. Genomic DNA extraction from the blood cell samples was performed with the Qiagen DNeasy Blood Extraction Kit. Libraries were constructed by the immunoSEQ multiplex PCR assay. For the multiplex PCR, a mixture combining 60 forward primers for TCR Vbeta segments and 13 reverse primers for TCR Jbeta segments was used. The CDR3 region of rearranged TCR beta genes was amplified from genomic DNA with a multiplex PCR assay. The Illumina HiSeq System was used to sequence the amplified TCR beta libraries as 87-base-pair reads. As for how the authors treated the data: In a later analysis, around 80 million unique TCR beta chains were counted across the roughly 670 repertoires, and roughly 10 million of these chains were shared by at least two donors. A nearest-neighbor algorithm error-corrected the raw reads and collapsed the reads into unique sequences, merging closely related sequences to remove PCR and sequencing errors. V, D and J gene segments were assigned by aligning CDR3 sequences to IMGT reference sequences. For a sequence to be retained, at least a six-nucleotide match to both a V gene segment and a J gene segment was required. Rearrangements were classified as productive when the CDR3 lacked stop codons and remained in frame with V and J, and all other rearrangements were classified as non-productive. CDR3 was defined by IMGT convention, running from the second conserved V-encoded cysteine to the conserved J-encoded phenylalanine. The earlier analysis of about 560 of the donors excluded any sequence lacking an unambiguous match to a single V gene segment. In an earlier analysis of approximately 590 of the donors, a V segment was called functional when productive rearrangements were above 56.7%, and segregating when the standard deviation between donors exceeded 5%. A statistical classification framework was developed to diagnose cytomegalovirus status using the catalog of TCR beta chain sequences. A later analysis assigned V and J genes by comparing TCR nucleotide sequences with IMGT/GENE-DB human TR gene sequences. A later analysis assigned CDR3 sequences and most-parsimonious VDJ recombination scenarios with the TCRdist pipeline. In a later analysis, each TCR beta chain was defined by its CDR3 amino acid sequence together with its V-gene family, and reads lacking a unique V-gene family were excluded. In a later analysis, 500 to 650 highly shared, low-generation-probability nucleotide sequences were removed to address suspected cross-contamination and a sequencing artifact. A later analysis calculated a clonal expansion index for each public chain from normalized within-repertoire ranks of inferred template counts. In a later analysis, generation probabilities were computed using a VDJ recombination model fitted to out-of-frame rearrangements, and the results were checked against IGoR. In a later analysis, TCR-TCR, TCR-HLA and TCR-CMV co-occurrence was scored with hypergeometric tests, and a repertoire-size bias correction was applied to TCR pairs. False discovery rates were estimated in a later analysis by permuting HLA or CMV assignments 20 times. In a later analysis, co-occurring TCRs were grouped using DBSCAN, and TCRdist sequence similarity was added for clustering within HLA-allele-positive subsets. Repertoires with fewer than 30,000 or more than 120,000 public chains, plus five repertoires with anomalous nucleotide sharing, were excluded from co-occurrence clustering. TCRdb took this table from immuneACCESS and kept in-frame rearrangements with V and J called. Such tables lack part of the clones; where checked against another copy, unresolved V genes explain under half of the gap, and the rest is unexplained. That table gives V, J and clone size, and the DNA gave D and trimming. The table for this sample lists fewer than 250,000 clones; around 80% of them were counted only once. Around 2% of the sample rests with the top ten.

Measured from the cysteine to the phenylalanine, the CDR3 is 14 residues long. The DNA shown is the 42-base CDR3, in frame from base 1. At the junction V is shortened by 1 base and J by 3 bases; bases outside the gene matches: 3. The germline V gene encodes CDR1 SGHTA and CDR2 FQGNSA. The sample taken for sequencing was PBMCs. Recombination joined TRBV7-2 with TRBJ2-7; the junction holds 7 bases that match TRBD1. This TCR derives from a young man in good health and CMV-seronegative. At the DNA level, the sequence is TGTGCCAGCAGCTTAGTGGGACAGCTCTACGAGCAGTACTTC. Its translation reads: CASSLVGQLYEQYF. The CDR3, completed at both ends by the reference TRBV7-2 and TRBJ2-7 genes, gives the full variable domain GAGVSQSPSNKVTEKGKDVELRCDPISGHTALYWYRQSLGQGLEFLIYFQGNSAPDKSGLPSDRFSAERTGGSVSTLTIQRTQQEDSAVYLCASSLVGQLYEQYFGPGTRLTVT.